This paragraph covers one TCR beta chain sequence. This CDR3 is 16 amino acids long. V dropped 7 bases and J dropped 0; count of bases not matched to a gene: 5. Germline CDR1 MDHEN, CDR2 SYDVKM. This sample was taken from a study of technical replicates of blood from four donors. Assay used: immunoSEQ multiplex PCR; TCRdb lists only in-frame clones, some missing. Seen here are 74,000 or so clones, 75% to 95% observed once, and the top ten hold approximately 0.27%. The source of this sequence is a human donor in good health. The sequenced sample consisted of T cells isolated from PBMCs. V gene TRBV28 combines with J gene TRBJ2-6, with 8 bases identical to TRBD2. The CDR3 is CASIQAGASGANVLTF. The CDR3 nucleotides read TGTGCCAGCATTCAAGCGGGAGCCTCTGGGGCCAACGTCCTGACTTTC.